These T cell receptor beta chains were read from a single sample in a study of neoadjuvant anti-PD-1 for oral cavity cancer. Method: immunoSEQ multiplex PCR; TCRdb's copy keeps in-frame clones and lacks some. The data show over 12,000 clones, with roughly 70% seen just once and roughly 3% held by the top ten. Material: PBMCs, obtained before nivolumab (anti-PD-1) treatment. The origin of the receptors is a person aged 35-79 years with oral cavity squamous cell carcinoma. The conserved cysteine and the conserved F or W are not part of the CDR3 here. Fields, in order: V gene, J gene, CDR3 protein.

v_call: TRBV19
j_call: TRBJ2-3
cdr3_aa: ASSIGQPTDTQY

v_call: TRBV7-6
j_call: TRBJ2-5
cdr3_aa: ASSFRRLETQY

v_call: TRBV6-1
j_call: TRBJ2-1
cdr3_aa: ASSPTGDNEQF

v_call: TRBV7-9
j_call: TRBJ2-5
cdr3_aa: ASSPRETQY

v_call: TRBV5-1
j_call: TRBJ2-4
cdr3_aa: ASSLVPRVRYAKNIQY

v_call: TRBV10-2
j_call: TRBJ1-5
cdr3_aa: ASSDSLYSNQPQH

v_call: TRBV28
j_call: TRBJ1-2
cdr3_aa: ASSFSWGQPEPNYGYT

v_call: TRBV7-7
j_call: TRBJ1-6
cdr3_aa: ASSPDTNSPLH

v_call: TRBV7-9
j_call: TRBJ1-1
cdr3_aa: ASSSQGAHTEAF

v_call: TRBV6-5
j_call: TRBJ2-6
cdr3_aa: ASIGSSGANVLT

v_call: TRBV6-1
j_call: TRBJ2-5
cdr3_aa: ASRSLSGSETQY

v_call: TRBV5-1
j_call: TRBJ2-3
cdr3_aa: ASSLTQRAGGTDTQY

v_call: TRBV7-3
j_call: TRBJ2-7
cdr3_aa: ASSRGQGPAYEQY

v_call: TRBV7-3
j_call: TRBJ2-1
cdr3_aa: ASSLRGYNEQF

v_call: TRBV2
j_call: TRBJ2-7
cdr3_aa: ASVVGQSTYEQY

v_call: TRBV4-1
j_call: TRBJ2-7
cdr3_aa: ASSHPGPYEQY

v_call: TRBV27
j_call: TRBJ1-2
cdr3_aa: ASSLSLGVGGYT

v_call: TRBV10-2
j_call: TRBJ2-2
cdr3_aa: ASSDGFVYTGELF

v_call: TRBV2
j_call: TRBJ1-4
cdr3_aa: ASKATADEKLF

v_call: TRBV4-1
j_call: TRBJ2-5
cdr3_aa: ASSPSAGGWETQY

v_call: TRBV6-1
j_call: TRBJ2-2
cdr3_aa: ASSEADAGELF

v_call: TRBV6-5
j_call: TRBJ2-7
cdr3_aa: ASSYSTGIEQY

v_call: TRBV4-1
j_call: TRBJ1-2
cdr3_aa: ASSQAYRVTDGYT

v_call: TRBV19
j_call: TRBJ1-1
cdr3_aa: ASSIGGQNTEAF

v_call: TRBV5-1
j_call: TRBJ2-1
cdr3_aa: ASSLVPGYNEQF